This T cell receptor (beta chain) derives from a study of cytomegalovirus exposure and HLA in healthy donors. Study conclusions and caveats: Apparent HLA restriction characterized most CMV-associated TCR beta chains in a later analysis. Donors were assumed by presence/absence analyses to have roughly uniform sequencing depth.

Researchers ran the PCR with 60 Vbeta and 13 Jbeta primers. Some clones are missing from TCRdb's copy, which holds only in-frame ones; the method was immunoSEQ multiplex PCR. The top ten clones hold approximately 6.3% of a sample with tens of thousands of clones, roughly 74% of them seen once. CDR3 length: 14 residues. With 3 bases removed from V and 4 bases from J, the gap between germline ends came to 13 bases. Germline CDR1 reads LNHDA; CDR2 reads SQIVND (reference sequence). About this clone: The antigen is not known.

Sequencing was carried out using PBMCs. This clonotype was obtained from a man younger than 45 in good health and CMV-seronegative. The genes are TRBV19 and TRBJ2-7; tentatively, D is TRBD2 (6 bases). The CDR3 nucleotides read TGTGCCAGTAGTATTGGTCCGGGGAGGTACGAGCAGTACTTC. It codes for CASSIGPGRYEQYF.